This T cell receptor (beta chain) was sequenced for a study of shared clonotypes between healthy human individuals. On the study more broadly: Ranging from 18 to 49 in age, donors were two women and three men.

Data came from immunoSEQ multiplex PCR; TCRdb stores just in-frame clones and leaves some out. This table has roughly 500,000 clones, less than 96% appearing once. Germline CDR1 and CDR2: SGHRS and YFSETQ. CDR3 length equals 17 residues. Trimming stripped 4 bases from V and 8 bases from J, with 25 bases between. This clonotype was sampled from a woman in her twenties or thirties in good health. The sequencing sample was made of naive CD4+ T cells sorted from blood. Noted subset: CD45RA+ positively selected. The gene calls are TRBV5-1 and TRBJ2-1; D might be TRBD2 (7 bases). The CDR3 reads CASSPGEGRIRFDEQFF. The CDR3 nucleotides read TGCGCCAGCAGCCCAGGGGAGGGTAGAATTAGGTTCGATGAGCAGTTCTTC.